This T cell receptor (beta chain) was retrieved from a study of metastatic and nonmetastatic thyroid tumors. This clone was picked up a small number of times. All patients were treatment-naive before thyroid surgery. Via MiXCR, TCRdb re-called the PCR reads. The table lists 43,000 or so clones, about 4% of them singletons. Sequenced sample: blood. The TCR originated in a female donor with papillary thyroid cancer or a benign thyroid nodule (not recorded which). Some clones in this sample may be carry-over from other donors' samples.

In DNA, the CDR3 is TGTGCCAGCGGAACAAACAAGGCCACCGGGGAGCTGTTTTTT. This encodes CASGTNKATGELFF. The chain couples TRBV11-2 to TRBJ2-2; D ambiguous. Trimming took off 8 bases at V and 4 bases at J, with 14 bases between the two ends. The CDR3 contains 14 residues. Germline V gives CDR1 SGHAT, CDR2 FQNNGV.